One sample yielded the 14 T cell receptor beta chains listed below, sequenced in a study of CD8 T cells in ankylosing spondylitis (dated by TCRdb to between 2016 and 2019). What the study reported, not specific to this receptor: Blood from ankylosing spondylitis patients appeared to be characterized by a TCR beta motif composed of 7 to 9 highly homologous amino acid variants.

No antigen has been assigned to these receptors. Preparation of the library involved 5' RACE. For sequencing, an Illumina HiSeq 2500 was employed. The public reads were run again by TCRdb, first through fastp at Q25 and then through MiXCR, and only productive beta chains were kept. CDR3 protein duplicates are merged, each entry listing the most common genes and DNA. A total of 200,000 to 250,000 distinct CDR3 sequences appear in this sample, 18% of them only once. The biggest ten clones account for roughly 43% of the sample. The specimen sequenced was blood, either unsorted or a sorted T cell fraction (not recorded which). Source of these receptors: a male donor with ankylosing spondylitis.

This clonotype has ten or more counts. The chain uses TRBV27 and TRBJ2-3; D is unresolved. The CDR3 is 15 residues long. V lost 5 bases, J lost 2 bases, and 14 bases lay in between. Germline-derived CDR1 and CDR2 are MNHEY and SMNVEV (reference sequence). The CDR3 DNA sequence: TGTGCCAGCAGTCTCTCTAACTACCTCACAGATACGCAGTATTTT. Protein product: CASSLSNYLTDTQYF.

This clonotype was seen more than once but under ten times. Relative to the germline gene, one junction end is altered; a read error may explain this. The rearrangement uses TRBV7-7 and TRBJ2-5, with 11 bases fitting TRBD2. CDR1 is SSHAT, CDR2 FNYEAQ, per germline (reference sequence). The CDR3 consists of 16 residues. The DNA of the CDR3 is TGTGCTAGCAGCCCCCCCGGGACTAGCGGCCAAGAGACCCAGTACTTC. The encoded protein is CASSPPGTSGQETQYF.

This chain's CDR3 is CASSEGGLAWYNEQFF. In nucleotides, the CDR3 is TGTGCCAGCAGTGAAGGGGGACTAGCGTGGTACAATGAGCAGTTCTTC. This chain links TRBV2 with TRBJ2-1; 10 bases align to TRBD2. Germline V gives CDR1 SNHLY, CDR2 FYNNEI. CDR3 length: 16 residues. V was pared by 1 base and J by 4 bases, with 4 bases of the junction left unmatched.

V and J are TRBV4-3 and TRBJ2-7; TRBD1 agrees at 8 bases. The germline V gene has CDR1 LGHNA and CDR2 YSLEER. CDR3 length: 13 amino acids. Germline trimming cut 2 bases from V and 5 bases from J; bases unmatched to any gene: 2. The CDR3 protein is CASSQRQGNEQYF. The CDR3 region has the DNA TGCGCCAGCAGCCAACGACAGGGGAACGAGCAGTACTTC.

The V call is TRBV2, the J call TRBJ2-5; D gene uncertain. Germline CDR1 SNHLY, CDR2 FYNNEI. Trimming left V 7 bases short and J 2 bases short, with 17 bases between. The CDR3 loop spans 15 amino acids. The CDR3 DNA follows: TGTGCCAGCATGCCGCCCCATTCCTTTCAAGAGACCCAGTACTTC. This encodes CASMPPHSFQETQYF.

A few counts support this clonotype. The gene calls are TRBV9 and TRBJ2-1; 10 bases match TRBD2. The length of the CDR3 is 13 residues. The junction had 5 bases not matched to a gene; V was cut back by 2 bases and J by 12 bases. Germline CDR1 and CDR2: SGDLS and YYNGEE. The CDR3 DNA reads as TGTGCCAGCAGCGTGGCTAGCGGGAGAGTGCAGTTCTTC. Translation: CASSVASGRVQFF.

This clonotype has ten or more counts. The chain couples TRBV5-1 to TRBJ2-7, with a tentative D call TRBD1 (5 bases). The germline CDR1 and CDR2 sequences are SGHRS and YFSETQ. V was shortened by 4 bases and J by 5 bases, with 10 bases between the two germline ends. This CDR3 has 12 residues. The chain's CDR3 is CASSIDSNEQYF. CDR3 bases: TGCGCCAGCAGCATAGACAGTAACGAGCAGTACTTC.

A word on this clonotype: This may stem from a read error, because a much larger clone lies one nucleotide away. The chain recombines TRBV27 with TRBJ1-2; no firm D call. CDR1 is MNHEY, CDR2 SMNVEV, per germline (reference sequence). The CDR3 runs to 12 residues. The V end was cut by 1 base, the J end by 4 bases, with 4 bases between. CDR3 nucleotide sequence: TGTGCCAGCAGTTTATACGGCTATGGCTACACCTTC. It translates to CASSLYGYGYTF.

This clonotype was found a few times. V is TRBV20-1 and J is TRBJ2-3; perhaps TRBD2 as D (6 bases). Per the germline V gene, CDR1 is DFQATT and CDR2 is SNEGSKA (reference sequence). The V gene lost 5 bases and the J gene lost 2 bases, with 20 bases spanning the gap. This CDR3 region has 16 residues. The CDR3 reads CSACTPLEGNTDTQYF. CDR3 DNA sequence: TGCAGTGCTTGCACCCCCCTGGAGGGGAACACAGATACGCAGTATTTT.

The chain is built from TRBV4-1 and TRBJ1-1, with TRBD1 identical over 7 bases. V dropped 0 bases and J dropped 0; count of bases not matched to a gene: 1. The CDR3 contains 15 residues. CDR1 and CDR2 (germline): MGHRA, YSYEKL. Here the CDR3 reads CASSQEGQLNTEAFF. The CDR3 nucleotides are TGCGCCAGCAGCCAAGAGGGACAGTTGAACACTGAAGCTTTCTTT.

V and J are TRBV5-1 and TRBJ2-2, with 7 bases that match TRBD2. The V gene's germline CDR1 is SGHRS and CDR2 YFSETQ. CDR3 length equals 15 residues. The trim removed 4 bases at V and 6 bases at J, leaving 9 bases unmatched. CDR3 sequence reads: CASSPRGVLSGELFF. The DNA of the CDR3 is TGCGCCAGCAGCCCCCGGGGGGTACTCTCCGGGGAGCTGTTTTTT.

Ten or more counts support this clonotype. This chain joins TRBV6-2 or TRBV6-3 and TRBJ1-2; TRBD1 agrees at 8 bases. The V segment lost 7 bases and the J segment 5 bases; nucleotides outside the gene matches: 27. The CDR3 runs 20 residues. Germline V lookup: CDR1 MNHEY, CDR2 SVGEGT. The CDR3 DNA follows: TGTGCCAGCACCAACGGATGGGACGGGACAGGAAGAAGCAAACCTTATGGCTACACCTTC. As protein: CASTNGWDGTGRSKPYGYTF.

The rearrangement uses TRBV20-1 and TRBJ2-7, with D tentatively TRBD1 (5 bases). Trimming left V 0 bases short and J 4 bases short, with 10 bases between. The CDR3 is made up of 13 amino acids. Germline V gene sequence: CDR1 DFQATT, CDR2 SNEGSKA (reference sequence). Written as DNA, the CDR3 is TGCAGTGCTAGAGATGACAGAGAATACGAGCAGTACTTC. Its protein product is CSARDDREYEQYF.

The chain carries TRBV21-1 and TRBJ2-2; TRBD1, as called in the table, went unchecked against the DNA. TRBV21-1 is listed as a pseudogene. The CDR3 length is 17 residues. This CDR3 reads CASRFVRQPSNTGELFF. CDR3 nucleotide sequence: TGTGCCAGCAGGTTCGTTAGACAGCCTTCGAACACCGGGGAGCTGTTTTTT.